The present entry profiles one T cell receptor (beta chain) with its context. The CDR3 spans 15 residues. Germline V gene sequence: CDR1 GTSNPN, CDR2 SVGIG (reference sequence). The V end was cut by 0 bases, the J end by 4 bases, with 13 bases between. This entry is derived from a study of shared clonotypes between healthy human individuals. Only in-frame clones appear in the TCRdb table, and some are missing; sequencing was by immunoSEQ multiplex PCR. The sample yields approximately 1,000,000 clones, around 78% seen once. This chain uses TRBV30 with TRBJ2-1; perhaps TRBD2 as D (7 bases). What was sequenced was memory CD4+ T cells from PBMCs. The subset denotes: CD45RA-negative fraction. This TCR came from a man between 18 and 29 years old in good health. Some clones in this sample may be carry-over from other donors' samples. The chain's CDR3 is CAWSVRGARYNEQFF. CDR3 sequence (DNA): TGTGCCTGGAGTGTTCGGGGGGCTCGGTACAATGAGCAGTTCTTC.